The clone carrying this TCR gamma chain was seen a few times. Its antigen is currently unknown. A far larger clone is one nucleotide away, so this likely arose from a read error. Other DNA sequences from this sample encode an identical CDR3 as well. The data are from a study of γδ T cells in repeated Plasmodium falciparum infection. Study context: Samples were taken at baseline, before some infections, and 21 days after each. Study conclusions and caveats: Malian children's Vdelta2-negative repertoires appeared more expanded and less diverse than Australians'.

Germline CDR1 reads GITISATS; CDR2 reads ISYDGTV (reference sequence). The CDR3 spans 16 residues. Each sorted gammadelta sample had TRG and TRD chains sequenced. TCRdb re-processed the multiplex PCR reads using CATT. The profile shows about 15,000 gamma-chain clones, roughly 1.7% of them singletons. Vgamma9/Vdelta2+ and Vdelta2-negative gammadelta T cells were flow-sorted from PBMC for bulk sequencing. This chain uses TRGV9 with TRGJ1 or TRGJ2. The specimen sequenced was gamma-delta T cells from blood. The clonotype originates from a pool of human donors (malaria-infected and uninfected, not separated). For the CDR3, the DNA is TGTGCCTTATGGGAGGTGCGTGTGGGGTTCTATTATAAGAAACTCTTT. Its protein product is CALWEVRVGFYYKKLF.